A selection of T cell receptor beta chains follows, all from one sample in a study of T cells in Graves' hyperthyroidism and ophthalmopathy. One entry per CDR3 protein results from TCRdb running MiXCR on the multiplex PCR reads. The repertoire consists of fewer than 550,000 distinct CDR3 sequences, with less than 20% occurring once and the leading ten covering roughly an eighth. Sample: blood. These receptors originate from a woman in her late teens or twenties with Graves' hyperthyroidism. Each CDR3 is given with its conserved first and last residue. Fields, in order: clone size, D gene, J gene, V gene, CDR3 protein, CDR3 DNA. D genes are given only for firm matches. The listing skips clone size in some rows; elsewhere it reads once, few, many or a size class.

>NA|TRBD2|TRBJ2-5|TRBV28
CASSWLTSGGGETQYF
TGTGCCAGCAGTTGGCTGACTAGCGGTGGCGGGGAGACCCAGTACTTC
>few|TRBD1|TRBJ1-5|TRBV9
CASSAGQGKNQPQHF
TGTGCCAGCAGCGCAGGACAGGGGAAGAATCAGCCCCAGCATTTT
>many|NA|TRBJ1-1|TRBV6-5
CASSYERRSTEAFF
TGTGCCAGCAGTTACGAGCGTAGGAGCACTGAAGCTTTCTTT
>many|NA|TRBJ2-3|TRBV12-3/TRBV12-4
CASRAGATTDTQYF
TGTGCCAGCAGGGCAGGGGCTACCACAGATACGCAGTATTTT
>many|NA|TRBJ2-5|TRBV20-1
CSATRKAILRETQYF
TGCAGTGCCACTAGGAAGGCGATACTTCGGGAGACCCAGTACTTC
>NA|NA|TRBJ1-4|TRBV7-2
CASSLIHGEKLFF
TGTGCCAGCAGCCTCATCCACGGGGAAAAACTGTTTTTT
>many|NA|TRBJ2-7|TRBV20-1
CSASGTSNEQYF
TGCAGTGCTAGCGGGACTTCGAACGAGCAGTACTTC
>NA|NA|TRBJ2-5|TRBV5-1
CASTITGQETQYF
TGCGCCAGCACTATAACAGGCCAAGAGACCCAGTACTTC
>many|TRBD1|TRBJ1-5|TRBV12-3/TRBV12-4
CASSFYDRGQPQHF
TGTGCCAGCAGTTTCTACGACAGGGGTCAGCCCCAGCATTTT
>few|NA|TRBJ2-4|TRBV10-3
CAISEKGVSKNIQYF
TGTGCCATCAGTGAGAAGGGTGTGTCCAAAAACATTCAGTACTTC
>many|NA|TRBJ2-7|TRBV28
CASSLWDASYEQYF
TGTGCCAGCAGCTTGTGGGACGCCTCCTACGAGCAGTACTTC
>many|NA|TRBJ1-1|TRBV11-2
CASSLVNSRRYTEAFF
TGTGCCAGCAGCTTAGTAAATTCCCGGAGGTACACTGAAGCTTTCTTT
>many|NA|TRBJ2-5|TRBV6-1
CASSEGVASPEETQYF
TGTGCCAGCAGTGAAGGTGTGGCAAGCCCTGAAGAGACCCAGTACTTC
>many|NA|TRBJ1-1|TRBV3-1
CASSQEDTEAFF
TGTGCCAGCAGCCAAGAGGACACTGAAGCTTTCTTT
>few|TRBD1|TRBJ1-6|TRBV27
CASRTGTGGGSPLHF
TGTGCCAGCAGAACCGGGACAGGGGGGGGATCACCCCTCCACTTT
>NA|NA|TRBJ2-1|TRBV27
CASSPNFWGAEQFF
TGTGCCAGCAGTCCTAACTTCTGGGGGGCTGAGCAGTTCTTC
>many|NA|TRBJ1-1|TRBV11-2
CASSLAWGNTEAFF
TGTGCCAGCAGCTTAGCATGGGGGAACACTGAAGCTTTCTTT
>many|TRBD1|TRBJ2-7|TRBV5-1
CASSPRDRGRLEQYF
TGCGCCAGCAGTCCGCGGGACAGGGGGCGGTTAGAGCAGTACTTC
>NA|TRBD1|TRBJ1-1|TRBV11-2
CASSLVSGGVAFF
TGTGCCAGCAGCTTGGTGTCAGGGGGCGTAGCTTTCTTT
>many|NA|TRBJ1-2|TRBV5-5
CASSLQPNNYGYTF
TGTGCCAGCAGCTTGCAGCCGAATAACTATGGCTACACCTTC
>many|NA|TRBJ2-3|TRBV27
CASSLLGGPTDTQYF
TGTGCCAGCAGTTTATTAGGCGGTCCCACAGATACGCAGTATTTT
>NA|NA|TRBJ2-1|TRBV20-1
CSASGLGDPTREQFF
TGCAGTGCTAGCGGCCTGGGAGACCCAACCCGAGAGCAGTTCTTC
>many|TRBD1|TRBJ1-1|TRBV28
CASSLRQGAGGTEAFF
TGTGCCAGCAGTCTGCGACAGGGGGCGGGTGGGACTGAAGCTTTCTTT
>NA|NA|TRBJ1-2|TRBV12-3/TRBV12-4
CASTLRGFSYGYTF
TGTGCCAGCACCCTCCGGGGTTTTTCCTATGGCTACACCTTC
>many|TRBD1|TRBJ2-3|TRBV29-1
CSVLRQGSSTDTQYF
TGCAGCGTTTTAAGACAGGGGAGTAGCACAGATACGCAGTATTTT
>many|NA|TRBJ1-1|TRBV28
CASRWTVRDTEAFF
TGTGCCAGCAGATGGACAGTTAGAGACACTGAAGCTTTCTTT
>few|TRBD1|TRBJ1-1|TRBV29-1
CSVRTGGDQSTEAFF
TGCAGCGTTAGGACAGGGGGCGATCAGAGCACTGAAGCTTTCTTT
>NA|NA|TRBJ1-2|TRBV20-1
CSAKRFDGNYGYTF
TGCAGTGCTAAGCGCTTTGATGGAAACTATGGCTACACCTTC
>NA|NA|TRBJ2-6|TRBV10-2
CAGSLGGSGANVLTF
TGCGCCGGCAGTCTTGGCGGCTCTGGGGCCAACGTCCTGACTTTC
>many|NA|TRBJ1-5|TRBV2
CASSEETRQPQHF
TGTGCCAGCAGTGAAGAGACAAGACAGCCCCAGCATTTT
>NA|NA|TRBJ2-2|TRBV24-1
CATSDNRALLNTGELFF
TGTGCCACCAGTGATAACCGGGCCCTCCTGAACACCGGGGAGCTGTTTTTT
>many|TRBD2|TRBJ2-1|TRBV12-5
CASGLGLAGVNEQFF
TGTGCTAGTGGTCTGGGACTAGCGGGAGTCAATGAGCAGTTCTTC
>many|TRBD2|TRBJ2-7|TRBV7-8
CATKTTSGRDPYEQYF
TGTGCCACCAAAACGACTAGCGGGAGGGATCCCTACGAGCAGTACTTC
>NA|NA|TRBJ1-1|TRBV27
CASSFGGGGPEAFF
TGTGCCAGCAGTTTTGGAGGCGGCGGCCCTGAAGCTTTCTTT
>many|TRBD1|TRBJ1-5|TRBV20-1
CSAITGTGSNQPQHF
TGCAGTGCCATTACCGGGACAGGTAGCAATCAGCCCCAGCATTTT
>NA|TRBD2|TRBJ2-1|TRBV20-1
CSARYLAASSYNEQFF
TGCAGTGCGAGGTACCTAGCGGCTAGCTCCTACAATGAGCAGTTCTTC
>NA|NA|TRBJ1-6|TRBV20-1
CSASDSYNSPPHF
TGCAGTGCTAGTGACTCCTATAATTCACCCCCCCACTTT
>few|NA|TRBJ1-4|TRBV4-3
CASSQERPGEKLFF
TGCGCCAGCAGCCAAGAGAGGCCGGGTGAAAAACTGTTTTTT
>NA|TRBD1|TRBJ1-4|TRBV7-2
CASSPQGETGLGEKLFF
TGTGCCAGCAGCCCCCAGGGGGAGACAGGGTTAGGGGAAAAACTGTTTTTT
>few|NA|TRBJ1-6|TRBV5-4
CASSLGTGQGNNSPLHF
TGTGCCAGCAGCTTGGGAACCGGGCAGGGAAATAATTCACCCCTCCACTTT
>many|TRBD1|TRBJ1-1|TRBV28
CASRPNRGHSEAFF
TGTGCCAGCAGGCCAAACAGGGGGCACTCTGAAGCTTTCTTT
>few|TRBD2|TRBJ2-7|TRBV20-1
CSATGTSGDYEQYF
TGCAGTGCTACAGGGACTAGCGGGGACTACGAGCAGTACTTC
>few|NA|TRBJ2-1|TRBV7-9
CASSLESGEREQFF
TGTGCCAGCAGCTTGGAATCGGGAGAAAGGGAGCAGTTCTTC
>NA|TRBD1|TRBJ2-1|TRBV28
CASSPDRGLNEQFF
TGTGCCAGCAGTCCCGACAGGGGGCTCAATGAGCAGTTCTTC
>NA|TRBD2|TRBJ2-1|TRBV6-2/TRBV6-3
CASSYGSGGSYNEQFF
TGTGCCAGCAGTTACGGTAGCGGGGGCTCCTACAATGAGCAGTTCTTC
>many|NA|TRBJ1-2|TRBV15
CATSRGGQLYGYTF
TGTGCCACCAGCAGAGGCGGGCAGCTATATGGCTACACCTTC